Sequencing of this TCR beta chain was carried out in a study of T cell responses to AZD1222 COVID-19 vaccine. The V segment lost 2 bases and the J segment 3 bases; nucleotides outside the gene matches: 7. From germline, CDR1 is SGHAT and CDR2 FQNNGV. The CDR3 extends over 16 amino acids. Using immunoSEQ multiplex PCR, the repertoire was profiled, and TCRdb retains in-frame clones only, with some absent. The sample includes about 130,000 clones, approximately 85% of them seen just once. The J gene is TRBJ2-7, the V gene TRBV11-2; 10 bases fit TRBD2. This TCR came from an adult in good health. Sequencing was performed on peripheral blood, taken on day 0 of AZD1222 vaccination. CDR3 DNA sequence: TGTGCCAGCAGCTTATGGTCACTAGCGGGAAACTACGAGCAGTACTTC. Protein: CASSLWSLAGNYEQYF. Looking up the rest from reference TRBV11-2 and TRBJ2-7 gives the full variable domain: EAGVAQSPRYKIIEKRQSVAFWCNPISGHATLYWYQQILGQGPKLLIQFQNNGVVDDSQLPKDRFSAERLKGVDSTLKIQPAKLEDSAVYLCASSLWSLAGNYEQYFGPGTRLTVT.